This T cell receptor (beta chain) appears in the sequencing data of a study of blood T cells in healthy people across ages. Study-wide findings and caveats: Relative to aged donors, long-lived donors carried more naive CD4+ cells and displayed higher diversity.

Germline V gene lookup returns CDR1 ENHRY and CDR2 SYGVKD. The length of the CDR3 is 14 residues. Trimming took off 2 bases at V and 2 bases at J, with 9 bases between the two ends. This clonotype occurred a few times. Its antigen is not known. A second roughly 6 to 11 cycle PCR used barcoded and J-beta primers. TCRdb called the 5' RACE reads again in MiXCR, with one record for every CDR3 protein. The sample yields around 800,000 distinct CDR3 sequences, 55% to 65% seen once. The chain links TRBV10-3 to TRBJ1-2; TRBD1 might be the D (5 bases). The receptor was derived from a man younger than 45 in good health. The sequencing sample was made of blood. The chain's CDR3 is CAISEAPGNYGYTF. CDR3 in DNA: TGTGCCATCAGTGAGGCTCCAGGGAACTATGGCTACACCTTC.